What follows are 5 T cell receptor beta chains derived from one specimen sequenced in a study of blood T cell repertoires in COVID-19 (dated by TCRdb to the early 2020s). Library construction relied on the immunoSEQ multiplex PCR assay. TCRdb limited this immuneACCESS table to in-frame rearrangements with V and J called. A share of clones is missing; checked studies link under half to unresolved V genes, and the rest is unexplained. The sample table contains roughly 220,000 clones; only one count was recorded for around nine tenths of them. In total, the top ten clones hold approximately 2.9% of the sample. Sequencing was carried out using peripheral blood. The receptors here all came from a man in his sixties with acute or convalescent COVID-19.

The V and J genes are TRBV5-4 and TRBJ2-1; D is ambiguous. Per germline, CDR1 SGHNT and CDR2 YYREEE (reference sequence). V shed 4 bases and J shed 4 bases, with 15 bases lying between them. The CDR3 loop spans 15 amino acids. The CDR3 sequence is CASSPGSFAYNEQFF. CDR3 in DNA: TGTGCCAGCAGCCCTGGTAGTTTTGCGTACAATGAGCAGTTCTTC.

The chain joins TRBV6-5 to TRBJ2-1, with 8 bases fitting TRBD2. Germline trimming cut 0 bases from V and 2 bases from J; bases unmatched to any gene: 3. This CDR3 has 16 amino acids. Germline V gene sequence: CDR1 MNHEY, CDR2 SVGAGI. Here the CDR3 DNA reads TGTGCCAGCAGTTACTCCACTAGCGGAACCTACAATGAGCAGTTCTTC. Its translation is CASSYSTSGTYNEQFF.

CDR3 in DNA: TGTGCCAGCACCCTCAATCTAGGCTACACCTTC. The encoded protein is CASTLNLGYTF. The rearrangement links TRBV28 to TRBJ1-2; unclear D gene. Germline CDR1 reads MDHEN; CDR2 reads SYDVKM. V dropped 7 bases and J dropped 8 bases, with 11 bases sitting between them. CDR3 length: 11 residues.

The rearrangement uses TRBV29-1 and TRBJ2-2; 9 bases align to TRBD2. The CDR3 contains 15 residues. Trimming cost V 4 bases and J 0 bases; bases outside gene matches: 3. Germline loops: CDR1 SQVTM, CDR2 ANQGSEA. The CDR3, as DNA: TGCAGCGTTGCTAGCGGGGACGCGAACACCGGGGAGCTGTTTTTT. Its protein product is CSVASGDANTGELFF.

This clone turned up a few times. The chain uses TRBV3-1 (or the pseudogene TRBV3-2) and TRBJ2-3; TRBD1 aligns across 7 bases. Germline CDR1 is LGHDT and CDR2 is YNNKEL (reference sequence). V lost 6 bases to trimming and J lost 2 bases; unmatched junction nucleotides: 5. This CDR3 is 14 amino acids long. CDR3 sequence reads: CASRKQGVTDTQYF. The CDR3 DNA is TGTGCCAGCAGGAAGCAGGGGGTCACAGATACGCAGTATTTT.